Listed below are T cell receptor beta chains from one sample, sequenced in a study of shared clonotypes between healthy human individuals. Sequencing was performed with immunoSEQ multiplex PCR; in TCRdb, only in-frame clones are kept and a portion is missing. Seen here are over 750,000 clones, around 96% observed once, and the top ten hold about 0.25%. Sample: naive CD8+ T cells sorted from blood. Every receptor here comes from a man aged 25-40 years in good health. The CDR3 runs from the conserved cysteine through the conserved F or W. D genes are given only for firm matches. Not all rows give a size; the values are once, few, many and, for expanded clones, a class.

CASSEMWASDNEQFF | TGTGCCAGCAGTGAAATGTGGGCTAGCGACAATGAGCAGTTCTTC | NA | TRBJ2-1 | TRBV6-1 | NA
CASSRGWGYTF | TGTGCCAGCAGCAGGGGTTGGGGCTACACCTTC | NA | TRBJ1-2 | TRBV9 | NA
CASSFGGGSYEQYF | TGTGCCAGCAGCTTCGGGGGCGGCTCCTACGAGCAGTACTTC | NA | TRBJ2-7 | TRBV11-2 | NA
CSVEDRAGRTDTQYF | TGCAGCGTTGAAGATCGCGCAGGGCGCACAGATACGCAGTATTTT | NA | TRBJ2-3 | TRBV29-1 | NA
CASSQGSSGRYEQFF | TGCGCCAGCAGCCAAGGGTCTAGCGGGAGATATGAGCAGTTCTTC | TRBD2 | TRBJ2-1 | TRBV4-3 | NA
CASSHRDRRTDTQYF | TGCGCCAGCAGTCACCGGGACAGACGCACAGATACGCAGTATTTT | TRBD1 | TRBJ2-3 | TRBV23-1 | NA
CASSESKQGARETQYF | TGCGCCAGCAGTGAGTCGAAACAGGGGGCTAGGGAGACCCAGTACTTC | TRBD1 | TRBJ2-5 | TRBV10-2 | NA
CASSAGLAGGPRSYEQYF | TGTGCCAGCAGTGCAGGACTAGCGGGAGGGCCTCGGTCCTACGAGCAGTACTTC | TRBD2 | TRBJ2-7 | TRBV2 | NA
CASSLSGSNQPQHF | TGTGCCAGCAGTTTATCGGGTAGCAATCAGCCCCAGCATTTT | NA | TRBJ1-5 | TRBV28 | NA
CASSVLRDRGPTNYGYTF | TGTGCCAGCAGTGTCCTTCGGGACAGGGGGCCAACTAACTATGGCTACACCTTC | TRBD1 | TRBJ1-2 | TRBV6-1 | NA
CASSVGGRFHNEQFF | TGTGCCAGCAGCGTAGGAGGGCGTTTCCACAATGAGCAGTTCTTC | NA | TRBJ2-1 | TRBV9 | NA
CASSTSGTYNEQFF | TGTGCCAGCAGCACCTCCGGGACCTACAATGAGCAGTTCTTC | NA | TRBJ2-1 | TRBV7-2 | NA
CASSVSGGSNQPQHF | TGTGCCAGCAGTGTGTCGGGCGGGAGCAATCAGCCCCAGCATTTT | NA | TRBJ1-5 | TRBV2 | NA
CASSTGGGNEKLFF | TGCGCCAGCAGCACAGGCGGAGGTAATGAAAAACTGTTTTTT | NA | TRBJ1-4 | TRBV4-1 | NA
CASSLARGQTEAFF | TGTGCCAGCAGCTTAGCCAGGGGGCAGACTGAAGCTTTCTTT | TRBD1 | TRBJ1-1 | TRBV13 | once
CAWNPGLAEYEQYF | TGTGCCTGGAACCCCGGACTAGCGGAGTACGAGCAGTACTTC | TRBD2 | TRBJ2-7 | TRBV30 | once
CSAPAPNEQFF | TGCAGTGCTCCCGCCCCCAATGAGCAGTTCTTC | NA | TRBJ2-1 | TRBV20-1 | NA
CASSAPWSSGVVSYEQYF | TGTGCCAGCAGCGCCCCTTGGTCAAGCGGGGTAGTATCCTACGAGCAGTACTTC | TRBD2 | TRBJ2-7 | TRBV7-9 | NA
CATSRGTGEFYNEQFF | TGTGCCACCAGCAGGGGAACAGGAGAGTTCTACAATGAGCAGTTCTTC | NA | TRBJ2-1 | TRBV15 | NA
CASFRDFEAFF | TGTGCCAGCTTCCGGGACTTTGAAGCTTTCTTT | NA | TRBJ1-1 | TRBV2 | NA
CASHSGSNNEQFF | TGTGCCAGCCATAGCGGGAGTAACAATGAGCAGTTCTTC | TRBD2 | TRBJ2-1 | TRBV2 | once
CAWSYWTDNEQFF | TGTGCCTGGAGTTATTGGACCGACAATGAGCAGTTCTTC | NA | TRBJ2-1 | TRBV30 | NA
CASSIVSASYNEQFF | TGTGCCAGTAGTATAGTCAGCGCCTCCTACAATGAGCAGTTCTTC | NA | TRBJ2-1 | TRBV19 | NA
CATGTGDIQETQYF | TGTGCCACCGGGACAGGGGATATACAAGAGACCCAGTACTTC | TRBD1 | TRBJ2-5 | TRBV19 | NA
CASSLGPGKDYEQYF | TGTGCCAGCAGCTTAGGTCCAGGGAAGGACTACGAGCAGTACTTC | NA | TRBJ2-7 | TRBV7-2 | NA
CASSLGDRDNEQFF | TGTGCCAGCAGCTTAGGGGACAGAGACAATGAGCAGTTCTTC | TRBD1 | TRBJ2-1 | TRBV7-6 | NA
CASSLLAGGVEQFF | TGTGCCAGCAGTTTACTGGCAGGGGGCGTTGAGCAGTTCTTC | TRBD1 | TRBJ2-1 | TRBV27 | NA
CASSPRGRAYEQYF | TGTGCCAGCAGTCCGCGGGGCAGGGCCTACGAGCAGTACTTC | NA | TRBJ2-7 | TRBV6-5 | NA
CASSPLGTGTYEQYF | TGCGCCAGCAGCCCCCTGGGGACAGGGACCTACGAGCAGTACTTC | TRBD1 | TRBJ2-7 | TRBV5-1 | NA
CASSQDRGQYEQYF | TGCGCCAGCAGCCAAGATCGGGGTCAGTACGAGCAGTACTTC | NA | TRBJ2-7 | TRBV4-1 | NA
CASSFGTGKGYTF | TGTGCCAGCAGTTTCGGGACAGGGAAGGGCTACACCTTC | TRBD1 | TRBJ1-2 | TRBV6-5 | NA
CASSFGRGSPTRAYEQYF | TGTGCCAGCAGTTTTGGCAGGGGATCGCCGACTAGGGCCTACGAGCAGTACTTC | NA | TRBJ2-7 | TRBV27 | NA
CASSFLRGQNEQFF | TGTGCCAGCAGCTTTTTAAGGGGGCAGAATGAGCAGTTCTTC | TRBD1 | TRBJ2-1 | TRBV11-2 | NA
CASSSLTGSSYEQYF | TGTGCCAGCAGCTCTTTGACTGGTTCCTCCTACGAGCAGTACTTC | NA | TRBJ2-7 | TRBV5-4 | once
CASSQSIGGRGAFF | TGCGCCAGCAGCCAAAGCATCGGGGGGCGCGGAGCTTTCTTT | NA | TRBJ1-1 | TRBV4-1 | NA
CASSLYGTPTGELFF | TGTGCCAGCAGCTTATACGGGACACCCACCGGGGAGCTGTTTTTT | NA | TRBJ2-2 | TRBV13 | NA
CASSRLAEQFF | TGTGCCAGCAGCCGACTAGCTGAGCAGTTCTTC | TRBD2 | TRBJ2-1 | TRBV27 | NA
CASRNYEQYF | TGTGCCAGCAGAAACTACGAGCAGTACTTC | NA | TRBJ2-7 | TRBV6-1 | NA
CASSFSGGETTYEQYF | TGTGCCAGCAGCTTTAGTGGGGGGGAGACCACCTACGAGCAGTACTTC | TRBD2 | TRBJ2-7 | TRBV11-2 | NA
CASSLGTGGYEQYF | TGTGCCAGCAGCTTGGGGACAGGGGGCTACGAGCAGTACTTC | TRBD1 | TRBJ2-7 | TRBV11-2 | NA
CASSSPNRGRNEQYF | TGCGCCAGCAGCTCACCCAACAGGGGGAGAAACGAGCAGTACTTC | TRBD1 | TRBJ2-7 | TRBV5-1 | NA
CATSTRGGTYNEQFF | TGTGCCACCAGTACCAGGGGGGGTACCTACAATGAGCAGTTCTTC | NA | TRBJ2-1 | TRBV15 | NA